One T cell receptor beta chain is described in this entry. Its antigen is not identified. This specimen comes from a study of T cells in localized non-small cell lung cancer. Study-wide results and limits: Investigators sequenced only a single tumor region, leaving heterogeneity possible. Uninvolved adjacent lung showed higher T cell clonality than tumor.

Profiling relied on immunoSEQ multiplex PCR, and the TCRdb table lists in-frame clones only, not all of them. This table holds some 64,000 clones, approximately 87% found once. The germline gives CDR1 SGHTA, CDR2 FQGNSA. V was pared by 5 bases and J by 7 bases, with 7 bases of the junction left unmatched. This CDR3 comprises 15 residues. This TCR derives from a woman aged 40 to 75 with stage I lung adenocarcinoma. The sequences come from peripheral blood, collected before any cancer treatment. The chain joins TRBV7-2 to TRBJ1-6; TRBD1 aligns across 8 bases. This CDR3 reads CASSGRQGSNSPLHF. The CDR3 DNA reads as TGTGCCAGCAGCGGGCGACAGGGGTCGAATTCACCCCTCCACTTT.